What follows are 2 T cell receptor beta chains derived from one specimen sequenced in a study of blood T cell repertoires in COVID-19. Produced via immunoSEQ multiplex PCR; TCRdb's table is partial and in-frame only. The sample records roughly 500,000 clones, roughly 90% being singletons. Sequencing used PBMCs or T cells enriched from blood (not recorded which). The receptor source for this set is a middle-aged woman who had recovered from COVID-19.

The V call is TRBV5-6, the J call TRBJ2-1; 13 bases are a match to TRBD2. Germline CDR1 and CDR2: SGHDT and YYEEEE. This CDR3 contains 18 residues. J was trimmed by 10 bases and V by 3 bases; bases with no gene match: 16. CDR3 nucleotide sequence: TGTGCCAGCAGCTCCTCCTGGAACGGACTAGCGGGAGTAACCGAGCAGTTCTTC. Encoded protein: CASSSSWNGLAGVTEQFF.

The rearrangement links TRBV23-1 to TRBJ2-3; a weak D match, TRBD1 (5 bases). TRBV23-1 is annotated as an ORF whose role is uncertain. There are 18 residues in the CDR3. With 0 bases removed from V and 0 bases from J, the gap between germline ends came to 16 bases. As DNA, the CDR3 is TGCGCCAGCAGTCAATCGAGGCAGGGTGAATCTAGCACAGATACGCAGTATTTT. It encodes CASSQSRQGESSTDTQYF.